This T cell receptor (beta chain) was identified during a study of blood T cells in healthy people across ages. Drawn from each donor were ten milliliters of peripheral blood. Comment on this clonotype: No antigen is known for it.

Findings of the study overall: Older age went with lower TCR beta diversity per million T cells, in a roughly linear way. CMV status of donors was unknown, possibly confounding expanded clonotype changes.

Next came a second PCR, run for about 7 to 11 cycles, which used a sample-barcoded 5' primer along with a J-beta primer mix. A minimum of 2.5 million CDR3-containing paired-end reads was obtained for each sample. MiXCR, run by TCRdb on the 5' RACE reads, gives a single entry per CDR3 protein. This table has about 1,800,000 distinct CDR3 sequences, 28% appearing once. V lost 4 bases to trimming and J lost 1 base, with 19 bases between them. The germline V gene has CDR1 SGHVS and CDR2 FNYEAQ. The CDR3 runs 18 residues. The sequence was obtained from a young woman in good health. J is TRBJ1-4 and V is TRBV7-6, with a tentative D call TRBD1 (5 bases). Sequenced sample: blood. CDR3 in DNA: TGTGCCAGCAGCTACAGGACGGCTGGGGAAAAAACTAATGAAAAACTGTTTTTT. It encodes CASSYRTAGEKTNEKLFF.